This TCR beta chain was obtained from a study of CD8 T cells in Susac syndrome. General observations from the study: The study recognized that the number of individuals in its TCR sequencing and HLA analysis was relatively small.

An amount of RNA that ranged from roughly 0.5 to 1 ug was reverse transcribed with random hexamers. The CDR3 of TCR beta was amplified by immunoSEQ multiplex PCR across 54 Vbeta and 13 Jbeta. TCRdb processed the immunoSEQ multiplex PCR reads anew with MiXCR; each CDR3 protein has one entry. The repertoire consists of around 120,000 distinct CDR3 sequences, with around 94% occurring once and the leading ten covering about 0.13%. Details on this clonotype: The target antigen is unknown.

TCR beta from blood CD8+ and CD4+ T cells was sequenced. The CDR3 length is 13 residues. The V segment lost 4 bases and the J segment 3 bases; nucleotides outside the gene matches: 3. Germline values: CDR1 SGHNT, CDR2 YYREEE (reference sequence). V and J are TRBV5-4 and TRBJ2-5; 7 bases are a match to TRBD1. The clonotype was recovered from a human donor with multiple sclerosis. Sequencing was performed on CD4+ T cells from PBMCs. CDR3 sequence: CASSPDREETQYF. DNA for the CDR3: TGTGCCAGCAGCCCAGACAGGGAAGAGACCCAGTACTTC.